The present T cell receptor (beta chain) was sequenced within a study of technical replicates of blood from a few donors. In germline, CDR1 is SGHNT, CDR2 YYREEE (reference sequence). The CDR3 has 14 amino acids. With 2 bases clipped from V and 4 bases from J, the junction kept 3 bases outside the gene matches. Clones were read by immunoSEQ multiplex PCR, and TCRdb kept only the in-frame ones, dropping some. The sample lists some 79,000 clones, approximately 94% seen once, with just over 0.25% in the top ten. The sample comprised T cells isolated from PBMCs. The chain joins TRBV5-4 to TRBJ2-7; 10 nucleotides agree with TRBD1. The TCR originated in a human donor in good health. CDR3 sequence: CASSLGDRGYEQYF. In DNA, the CDR3 is TGTGCCAGCAGCTTAGGGGACAGGGGTTACGAGCAGTACTTC.